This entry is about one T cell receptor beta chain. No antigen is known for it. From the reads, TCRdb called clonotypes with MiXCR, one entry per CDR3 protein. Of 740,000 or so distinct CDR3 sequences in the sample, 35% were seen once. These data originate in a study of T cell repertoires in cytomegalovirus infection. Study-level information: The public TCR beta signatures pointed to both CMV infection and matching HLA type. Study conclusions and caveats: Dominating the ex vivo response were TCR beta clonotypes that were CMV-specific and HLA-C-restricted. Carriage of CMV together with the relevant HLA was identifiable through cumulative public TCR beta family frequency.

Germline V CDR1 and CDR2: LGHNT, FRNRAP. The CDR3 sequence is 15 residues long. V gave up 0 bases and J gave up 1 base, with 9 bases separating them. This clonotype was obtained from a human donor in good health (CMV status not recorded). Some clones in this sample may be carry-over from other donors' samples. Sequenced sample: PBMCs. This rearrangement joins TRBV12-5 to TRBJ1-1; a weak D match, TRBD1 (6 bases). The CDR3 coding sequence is TGTGCTAGTGGTTTGGTCGGGGACAAGAACACTGAAGCTTTCTTT. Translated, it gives CASGLVGDKNTEAFF. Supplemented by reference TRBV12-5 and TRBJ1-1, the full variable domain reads DARVTQTPRHKVTEMGQEVTMRCQPILGHNTVFWYRQTMMQGLELLAYFRNRAPLDDSGMPKDRFSAEMPDATLATLKIQPSEPRDSAVYFCASGLVGDKNTEAFFGQGTRLTVV.